This record looks at one TCR beta chain sequence and its context. This CDR3 is built from 17 residues. Trimming cost V 2 bases and J 7 bases, with 18 bases left between them. Per the germline V gene, CDR1 is LGHDT and CDR2 is YNNKEL (reference sequence). The TCR library protocol attached unique molecular identifiers to the individual cDNA molecules. Each CDR3 protein is one row after TCRdb ran MiXCR on the 5' RACE reads. The sample holds about 80,000 distinct CDR3 sequences, 12% seen once. This record comes from a study of early T cells in non-severe SARS-CoV-2 infection. What was sequenced was whole blood. This sequence joins TRBV3-1 and TRBJ1-6; no reliable D call. This clonotype originated in an adult who was a healthcare worker with PCR-confirmed SARS-CoV-2 infection or an uninfected control (not recorded which). CDR3 amino acids: CASSQLAWGAANSPLHF. As DNA, the CDR3 is TGTGCCAGCAGCCAACTGGCTTGGGGAGCGGCAAATTCACCCCTCCACTTT.